This is a list of T cell receptor beta chains from one sample in a study of cytomegalovirus exposure and HLA in healthy donors. Profiling relied on immunoSEQ multiplex PCR, and the TCRdb table lists in-frame clones only, not all of them. The sample shows roughly 100,000 clones, around 10% of them seen only once. The specimen sequenced was PBMCs. These receptors were collected from a man aged 35-49 years in good health and CMV-seropositive. The CDR3 runs from the conserved cysteine through the conserved F or W. Fields, in order: clone size, V gene, J gene, D gene, CDR3 protein, CDR3 DNA. D genes are given only for firm matches. Size is omitted from some rows. Given values are once, few, many or a class for expanded clones.

>NA|TRBV7-8|TRBJ2-1|NA
CASSWPAREDEQFF
TGTGCCAGCAGCTGGCCTGCCAGGGAAGATGAGCAGTTCTTC
>few|TRBV2|TRBJ1-5|NA
CASSPSGRKGNQPQHF
TGTGCCAGCAGCCCTTCCGGGAGAAAGGGCAATCAGCCCCAGCATTTT
>few|TRBV5-4|TRBJ1-4|NA
CASSFGAGAWGEKLFF
TGTGCCAGCAGCTTTGGGGCGGGAGCCTGGGGTGAAAAACTGTTTTTT
>NA|TRBV4-2|TRBJ1-3|NA
CASSQEAQKSGNTIYF
TGTGCCAGCAGCCAAGAGGCACAGAAGTCTGGAAACACCATATATTTT
>many|TRBV4-2|TRBJ2-5|TRBD2
CASSQERGRGTSGQETQYF
TGTGCCAGCAGCCAAGAGCGGGGGAGGGGGACTAGCGGACAAGAGACCCAGTACTTC
>few|TRBV28|TRBJ1-2|NA
CASTPLGQGVYGYTF
TGTGCCAGCACCCCCCTGGGGCAGGGTGTCTATGGCTACACCTTC
>NA|TRBV7-9|TRBJ1-3|NA
CASSLGSVSGNTIYF
TGTGCCAGCAGCTTAGGCAGCGTTTCTGGAAACACCATATATTTT
>many|TRBV5-6|TRBJ1-1|NA
CASSHLRGGKRNTEAFF
TGTGCCAGCAGCCACCTTAGGGGGGGTAAAAGGAACACTGAAGCTTTCTTT
>few|TRBV5-1|TRBJ2-4|TRBD2
CASSLEGGVAKNIQYF
TGCGCCAGCAGCTTGGAGGGAGGGGTGGCCAAAAACATTCAGTACTTC
>few|TRBV19|TRBJ1-4|NA
CASSIDPGATNEKLFF
TGTGCCAGTAGTATAGATCCCGGTGCAACTAATGAAAAACTGTTTTTT
>few|TRBV11-2|TRBJ2-7|NA
CASSLRALYEQYF
TGTGCCAGCAGCTTACGCGCCCTTTACGAGCAGTACTTC